The 21 T cell receptor beta chains below come from one sample, sequenced in a study of cytomegalovirus exposure and HLA in healthy donors. This table comes from immunoSEQ multiplex PCR, and its TCRdb copy is limited to in-frame clones, with some not included. Of about 120,000 clones listed, around nine tenths are singletons. Sample: PBMCs. The receptors derive from a woman aged 25 to 45 in good health and CMV-seropositive.

This clone was observed a single time. V and J are TRBV28 and TRBJ2-7; perhaps TRBD2 as D (7 bases). Between the trimmed V and J ends, which lost 3 bases and 0 bases, there was a span of 24 bases. Germline CDR1 and CDR2: MDHEN and SYDVKM. This CDR3 spans 19 amino acids. The CDR3 DNA is TGTGCCAGCAGTTTCCCTAGTTGGGGAGGGGGGGCGAGCTCCTACGAGCAGTACTTC. This codes for CASSFPSWGGGASSYEQYF.

This clone has just one count. The gene calls are TRBV5-6 and TRBJ2-5; a weak D match, TRBD1 (6 bases). The CDR3 is 15 amino acids. Germline CDR1 reads SGHDT; CDR2 reads YYEEEE. V gave up 2 bases and J gave up 0 bases, with 11 bases separating them. CDR3: CASSLGQIYQETQYF. CDR3 coding DNA: TGTGCCAGCAGCTTAGGACAGATTTACCAAGAGACCCAGTACTTC.

V gene TRBV7-2 combines with J gene TRBJ2-1; possible D gene TRBD2, 6 bases. This CDR3 has 14 residues. The germline V gene has CDR1 SGHTA and CDR2 FQGNSA. V dropped 8 bases and J dropped 7 bases, with 18 bases sitting between them. CDR3 amino acids: CASEAWAGSNEQFF. The CDR3 DNA reads TGTGCCAGCGAGGCGTGGGCGGGATCTAATGAGCAGTTCTTC.

The rearrangement links TRBV4-1 to TRBJ2-1, with a tentative D call TRBD2 (7 bases). Trimming stripped 4 bases from V and 0 bases from J, with 16 bases between. Germline-derived CDR1 and CDR2 are MGHRA and YSYEKL. There are 17 residues in the CDR3. The chain's CDR3 is CASSPYRGGSSYNEQFF. The CDR3 DNA sequence: TGCGCCAGCAGCCCATATAGGGGGGGGAGCTCCTACAATGAGCAGTTCTTC.

The V call is TRBV5-4, the J call TRBJ2-3, with 9 positions matching TRBD2. Germline CDR1 is SGHNT and CDR2 is YYREEE (reference sequence). Trimming at V came to 4 bases and at J to 0 bases, leaving 9 bases not matched to a gene. This CDR3 has 17 residues. The CDR3 reads CASSPSPSGVSTDTQYF. In DNA form, the CDR3 reads TGTGCCAGCAGCCCCAGTCCTAGCGGGGTGAGCACAGATACGCAGTATTTT.

The V and J genes are TRBV27 and TRBJ1-4; D is unresolved. Germline V gene sequence: CDR1 MNHEY, CDR2 SMNVEV (reference sequence). V lost 3 bases and J lost 8, with 13 bases in between. The CDR3 is made up of 14 amino acids. The DNA for the CDR3 is TGTGCCAGCAGTTTCTACGGGTCCAACGAAAAACTGTTTTTT. Protein: CASSFYGSNEKLFF.

The chain couples TRBV5-1 to TRBJ2-1; D gene uncertain. CDR3 length: 14 residues. CDR1 and CDR2 (germline): SGHRS, YFSETQ. V was cut by 0 bases and J by 0 bases, with 4 bases left in between. The CDR3 sequence is CASSLGNSYNEQFF. CDR3 sequence (DNA): TGCGCCAGCAGCTTGGGTAACTCCTACAATGAGCAGTTCTTC.

This clone was observed a handful of times. The chain carries TRBV30 and TRBJ2-2, with 8 bases fitting TRBD1. CDR1 and CDR2 (germline): GTSNPN, SVGIG (reference sequence). This CDR3 contains 13 residues. V dropped 4 bases and J dropped 5; count of bases not matched to a gene: 3. The DNA for the CDR3 is TGTGCCTGGACTAACAGGGGGACCGGGGAGCTGTTTTTT. Protein product: CAWTNRGTGELFF.

The rearrangement links TRBV19 to TRBJ2-3, with a tentative D call TRBD2 (6 bases). The CDR3 sequence is 16 residues long. V was trimmed by 4 bases and J by 0 bases, leaving 14 bases between them. The germline V gene encodes CDR1 LNHDA and CDR2 SQIVND (reference sequence). The CDR3 protein is CASSSWRDASTDTQYF. DNA of the CDR3: TGTGCCAGTAGTAGCTGGAGGGACGCCAGCACAGATACGCAGTATTTT.

The gene calls are TRBV15 and TRBJ2-1; 10 positions match TRBD1. Germline V lookup: CDR1 LNHNV, CDR2 YYDKDF (reference sequence). The junction had 7 bases not matched to a gene; V was cut back by 3 bases and J by 8 bases. The CDR3 runs to 15 residues. DNA of the CDR3: TGTGCCACCAGCAGTCCGGGACAGGGGATCGATGAGCAGTTCTTC. Translation: CATSSPGQGIDEQFF. Filled out from reference TRBV15 and TRBJ2-1, the complete variable domain reads DAMVIQNPRYQVTQFGKPVTLSCSQTLNHNVMYWYQQKSSQAPKLLFHYYDKDFNNEADTPDNFQSRRPNTSFCFLDIRSPGLGDTAMYLCATSSPGQGIDEQFFGPGTRLTVL.

The chain carries TRBV9 and TRBJ2-1, with D maybe TRBD2 (5 bases). Germline CDR1 reads SGDLS; CDR2 reads YYNGEE. Trimming shortened V by 0 bases and J by 9 bases, and 16 bases separated the two germline ends. The CDR3 spans 15 residues. In DNA form, the CDR3 reads TGTGCCAGCAGCGTAGAGGGTAGCGCTAGAGGTGAGCAGTTCTTC. Translating it yields CASSVEGSARGEQFF.

This clone was recorded once. The gene calls are TRBV7-9 and TRBJ1-4; no clear D gene. Germline lookup yields CDR1 SEHNR and CDR2 FQNEAQ (reference sequence). Deletions cut 5 bases from V and 10 bases from J, with 11 bases between. The CDR3 length is 12 residues. The CDR3 here is CASSAMERKLFF. CDR3 nucleotide sequence: TGTGCCAGCAGCGCGATGGAGAGAAAACTGTTTTTT.

The rearrangement joins TRBV7-2 to TRBJ2-3, with no clear D. CDR1 is SGHTA, CDR2 FQGNSA, per germline. The ends were cut back, 1 base at V and 2 bases at J, with 7 bases in the middle. This CDR3 has 14 residues. The CDR3 bases are TGTGCCAGCAGCTTAGAACTCCACACAGATACGCAGTATTTT. Translation: CASSLELHTDTQYF.

J is TRBJ1-4 and V is TRBV7-9; D unclear. The CDR3 runs 14 residues. From germline, CDR1 is SEHNR and CDR2 FQNEAQ (reference sequence). Trimming shortened V by 1 base and J by 3 bases, and 6 bases separated the two germline ends. The CDR3 region is CASSLVTANEKLFF. Here the CDR3 DNA reads TGTGCCAGCAGCTTAGTTACAGCTAATGAAAAACTGTTTTTT.

The chain employs TRBV11-2 and TRBJ2-5, with 7 nucleotides matching TRBD1. Germline trimming cut 5 bases from V and 4 bases from J; bases unmatched to any gene: 13. CDR1 is SGHAT and CDR2 is FQNNGV in the germline V gene. The CDR3 is 16 amino acids. CDR3 in amino acids: CASSRILNPGGETQYF. DNA for the CDR3: TGTGCCAGCAGCCGCATACTGAACCCAGGGGGAGAGACCCAGTACTTC.

This chain connects TRBV10-2 to TRBJ2-5; 7 bases are a match to TRBD2. Germline lookup yields CDR1 WSHSY and CDR2 SAAADI. The CDR3 spans 14 residues. V lost 7 bases and J lost 2; bases outside the gene matches: 7. The DNA for the CDR3 is TGCGCCAGCACCCCCCCGGGGGGACAAGAGACCCAGTACTTC. Translating gives CASTPPGGQETQYF.

The chain employs TRBV9 and TRBJ2-3; 10 bases match TRBD2. Germline values: CDR1 SGDLS, CDR2 YYNGEE. V shed 4 bases, J shed 5 bases, and the junction held 4 bases outside the gene matches. The CDR3 has 14 residues. The CDR3 loop reads CASSTGTSVDTQYF. As DNA, the CDR3 is TGTGCCAGCAGCACCGGGACTAGCGTAGATACGCAGTATTTT.

This clone came up a few times. The chain carries TRBV9 and TRBJ1-3, with 8 bases that match TRBD1. After removal of 3 bases from V and 2 bases from J, the junction contained 1 base not matched to a gene. CDR1 and CDR2 from the germline V gene are SGDLS and YYNGEE. The CDR3 has 14 residues. This CDR3 reads CASSETGAGNTIYF. The CDR3 DNA is TGTGCCAGCAGCGAGACAGGGGCTGGAAACACCATATATTTT. Supplemented by reference TRBV9 and TRBJ1-3, the full variable domain reads DSGVTQTPKHLITATGQRVTLRCSPRSGDLSVYWYQQSLDQGLQFLIQYYNGEERAKGNILERFSAQQFPDLHSELNLSSLELGDSALYFCASSETGAGNTIYFGEGSWLTVV.

The chain joins TRBV5-1 to TRBJ2-7, with D possibly matching TRBD2 (5 bases). The germline V gene has CDR1 SGHRS and CDR2 YFSETQ. CDR3 length: 14 amino acids. V was pared by 4 bases and J by 4 bases, with 15 bases between. CDR3 coding DNA: TGCGCCAGCAGCGACCTGGCCGGGAAATACGAGCAGTACTTC. It is translated as CASSDLAGKYEQYF.

The V gene is TRBV18, the J gene TRBJ1-1; 7 bases fit TRBD1. Trimming took 3 bases from V and 0 from J; bases not matched to a gene: 1. The CDR3 spans 14 residues. Germline lookup yields CDR1 KGHSH and CDR2 LQKENI. CDR3 DNA sequence: TGTGCCAGCTCACCGACAGGGCTGAACACTGAAGCTTTCTTT. Residues: CASSPTGLNTEAFF.

The chain recombines TRBV4-1 with TRBJ2-7; TRBD1 is a possible D gene (6 bases). The CDR3 length is 14 residues. Per germline, CDR1 MGHRA and CDR2 YSYEKL. Trimming took off 3 bases at V and 6 bases at J, with 15 bases between the two ends. CDR3 in DNA: TGCGCCAGCAGCCAGGCTCCCACAGGGTTCGAGCAGTACTTC. Its protein product is CASSQAPTGFEQYF.